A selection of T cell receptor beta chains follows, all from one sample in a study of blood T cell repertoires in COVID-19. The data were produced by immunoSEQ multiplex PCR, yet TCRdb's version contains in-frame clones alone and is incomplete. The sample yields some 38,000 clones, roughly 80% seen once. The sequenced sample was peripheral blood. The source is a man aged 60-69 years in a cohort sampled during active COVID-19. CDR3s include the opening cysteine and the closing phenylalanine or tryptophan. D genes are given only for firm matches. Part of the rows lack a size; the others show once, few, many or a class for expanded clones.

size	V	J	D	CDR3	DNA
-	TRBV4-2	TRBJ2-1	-	CASSQDIGGVNEQFF	TGTGCCAGCAGCCAAGATATCGGGGGAGTTAATGAGCAGTTCTTC
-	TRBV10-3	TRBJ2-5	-	CAIRGTLTQETQYF	TGTGCCATCAGGGGGACTCTCACTCAAGAGACCCAGTACTTC
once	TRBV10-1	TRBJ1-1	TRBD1	CASSDRGTGYTEAFF	TGCGCCAGCAGTGATAGAGGGACAGGGTACACTGAAGCTTTCTTT
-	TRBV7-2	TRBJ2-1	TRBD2	CASSALQLAEPFLGEQFF	TGTGCCAGCAGCGCGTTACAACTAGCGGAGCCATTTTTAGGTGAGCAGTTCTTC
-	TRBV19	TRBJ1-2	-	CASSIKAGVYGYTF	TGTGCCAGTAGTATCAAAGCGGGGGTCTATGGCTACACCTTC
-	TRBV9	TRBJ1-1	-	CASSPEINTEAFF	TGTGCCAGCAGCCCTGAGATCAACACTGAAGCTTTCTTT
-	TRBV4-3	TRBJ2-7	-	CASSQGARGAYEQYF	TGCGCCAGCAGCCAAGGCGCACGTGGTGCCTACGAGCAGTACTTC
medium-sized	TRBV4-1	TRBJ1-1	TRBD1	CASSQEPTGLTEAFF	TGCGCCAGCAGCCAAGAGCCGACAGGGTTGACTGAAGCTTTCTTT
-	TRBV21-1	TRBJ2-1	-	CASSPQKEETGSVGSIFYNEQFF	TGTGCCAGCAGCCCCCAGAAAGAAGAGACAGGGTCGGTAGGGTCCATATTTTACAATGAGCAGTTCTTC
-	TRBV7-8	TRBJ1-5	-	CASSLGSGIDNQPQHF	TGTGCCAGCAGCTTAGGCTCAGGGATTGACAATCAGCCCCAGCATTTT
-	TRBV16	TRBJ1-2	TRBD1	CASSQYVTGGSYGYTF	TGTGCCAGCAGCCAATATGTGACAGGGGGCAGCTATGGCTACACCTTC
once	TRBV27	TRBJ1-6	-	CASSLGGIGNSPLHF	TGTGCCAGCAGTTTGGGGGGGATAGGCAATTCACCCCTCCACTTT
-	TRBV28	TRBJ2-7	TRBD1	CASGGTGVSYEQYF	TGTGCCAGCGGGGGGACAGGGGTTTCCTACGAGCAGTACTTC
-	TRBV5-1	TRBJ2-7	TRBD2	CASSLGASGSYEQYF	TGCGCCAGCAGCTTGGGGGCTAGCGGTTCCTACGAGCAGTACTTC
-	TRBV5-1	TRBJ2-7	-	CASSPSGGGHEQYF	TGCGCCAGCAGCCCGTCCGGGGGTGGTCACGAGCAGTACTTC
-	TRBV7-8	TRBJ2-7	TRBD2	CASSKSGGGSYEQYF	TGTGCCAGCAGCAAATCCGGGGGGGGCTCCTACGAGCAGTACTTC
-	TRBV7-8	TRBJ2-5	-	CASSLGIGGETQYF	TGTGCCAGCAGCTTAGGGATTGGGGGGGAGACCCAGTACTTC
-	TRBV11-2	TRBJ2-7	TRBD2	CASSPHVERGHYEQYF	TGTGCCAGCAGCCCACACGTGGAGCGGGGGCACTACGAGCAGTACTTC
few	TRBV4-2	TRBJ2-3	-	CASSQSGLGNTDTQYF	TGTGCCAGCAGCCAATCGGGACTGGGTAACACAGATACGCAGTATTTT
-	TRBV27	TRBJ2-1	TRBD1	CASSLSRTGRDNEQFF	TGTGCCAGCAGTTTATCAAGGACAGGCAGGGACAATGAGCAGTTCTTC
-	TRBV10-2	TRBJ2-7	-	CASSEAGSSSYEQYF	TGCGCCAGCAGTGAGGCGGGGTCTAGCTCCTACGAGCAGTACTTC
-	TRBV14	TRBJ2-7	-	CASSQDLVGEQYF	TGTGCCAGCAGCCAAGACCTAGTCGGCGAGCAGTACTTC
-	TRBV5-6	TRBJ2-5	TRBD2	CASSYSGAETQYF	TGTGCCAGCAGCTATAGCGGGGCAGAGACCCAGTACTTC
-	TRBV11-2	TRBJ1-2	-	CASSHDSFSRYTF	TGTGCCAGCAGCCACGACAGCTTTTCACGCTACACCTTC
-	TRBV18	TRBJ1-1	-	CASSPRSPNTEAFF	TGTGCCAGCTCACCGCGTTCTCCGAACACTGAAGCTTTCTTT
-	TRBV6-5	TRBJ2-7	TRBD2	CASSFGLAGHEQYF	TGTGCCAGCAGTTTTGGACTAGCGGGCCACGAGCAGTACTTC
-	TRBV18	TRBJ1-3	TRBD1	CASSPDRTFSGNTIYF	TGTGCCAGCTCACCGGACAGGACCTTCTCTGGAAACACCATATATTTT
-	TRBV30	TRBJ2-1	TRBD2	CAWSPPPGLVEFF	TGTGCCTGGAGTCCTCCCCCGGGACTAGTGGAGTTCTTC
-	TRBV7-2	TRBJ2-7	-	CASSSPAGEQYF	TGTGCCAGCAGCTCCCCCGCCGGGGAGCAGTACTTC
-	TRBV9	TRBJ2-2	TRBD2	CASSVAGGRGVPGELFF	TGTGCCAGCAGCGTAGCAGGCGGGAGGGGCGTTCCCGGGGAGCTGTTTTTT
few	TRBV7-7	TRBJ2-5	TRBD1	CASSSWTGGRETQYF	TGTGCCAGCAGCTCCTGGACAGGGGGAAGAGAGACCCAGTACTTC
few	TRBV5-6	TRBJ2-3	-	CASSEGGFTDTQYF	TGTGCCAGCAGCGAAGGAGGGTTCACAGATACGCAGTATTTT
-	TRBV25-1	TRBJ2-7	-	CASSSGAEQYF	TGTGCCAGCAGTTCCGGTGCCGAGCAGTACTTC
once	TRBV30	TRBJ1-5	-	CAWDLSGGFGNQPQHF	TGTGCCTGGGACTTGAGCGGAGGGTTTGGCAATCAGCCCCAGCATTTT
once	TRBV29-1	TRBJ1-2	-	CSVGWKSGGYTF	TGCAGCGTTGGGTGGAAGTCGGGTGGCTACACCTTC
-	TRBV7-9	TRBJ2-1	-	CASSSNEGRLGGEQFF	TGTGCCAGCAGCTCAAATGAGGGACGCCTGGGGGGTGAGCAGTTCTTC
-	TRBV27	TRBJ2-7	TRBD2	CASHTKRQLAGAYEQYF	TGTGCCAGCCATACTAAAAGACAACTAGCGGGCGCCTACGAGCAGTACTTC
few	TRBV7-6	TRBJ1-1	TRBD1	CASSIGTGSQMNTEAFF	TGTGCCAGCAGCATCGGGACAGGGTCCCAGATGAACACTGAAGCTTTCTTT
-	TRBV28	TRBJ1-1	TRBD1	CASSDGQGLTEAFF	TGTGCCAGCAGTGATGGACAGGGCCTCACTGAAGCTTTCTTT
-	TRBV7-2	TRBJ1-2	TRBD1	CASSSSGGTYGYTF	TGTGCCAGCAGCTCCTCAGGGGGCACCTATGGCTACACCTTC
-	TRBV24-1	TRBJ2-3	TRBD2	CATSDPAGNRDTQYF	TGTGCCACCAGTGATCCAGCGGGGAACCGCGATACGCAGTATTTT
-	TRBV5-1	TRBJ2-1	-	CASSPDGLRYNEQFF	TGCGCCAGCAGCCCCGATGGCTTACGCTACAATGAGCAGTTCTTC
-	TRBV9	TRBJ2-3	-	CASSVWREETDTQYF	TGTGCCAGCAGCGTTTGGCGGGAAGAAACAGATACGCAGTATTTT
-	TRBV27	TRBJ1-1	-	CASSFRGFNTEAFF	TGTGCCAGCAGTTTTCGAGGGTTTAACACTGAAGCTTTCTTT
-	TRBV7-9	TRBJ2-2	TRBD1	CASTQGALGTGELFF	TGTGCCAGCACACAGGGGGCGCTTGGAACCGGGGAGCTGTTTTTT
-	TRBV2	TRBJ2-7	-	CAGRRTYPYEQYF	TGTGCCGGCCGGAGGACGTATCCCTACGAGCAGTACTTC
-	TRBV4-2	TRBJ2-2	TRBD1	CASSQVAGGSTGELFF	TGTGCCAGCAGCCAAGTCGCAGGGGGTTCAACCGGGGAGCTGTTTTTT
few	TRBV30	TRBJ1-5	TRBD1	CAWSGSGQGPYQPQHF	TGTGCCTGGAGTGGATCCGGACAGGGCCCATATCAGCCCCAGCATTTT
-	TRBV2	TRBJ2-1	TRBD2	CASSDASASGAPPFF	TGTGCCAGCAGTGATGCATCAGCTAGCGGGGCCCCTCCGTTCTTC
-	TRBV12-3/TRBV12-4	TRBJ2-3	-	CASRLTGDTQYF	TGTGCCAGCAGGCTAACGGGGGATACGCAGTATTTT